The sequence of this T cell receptor (beta chain) was determined in a study of radiation and T cells in renal cell carcinoma (dated by TCRdb to the early 2020s). Study-level background: The samples were drawn from a clinical trial, where primary renal cell carcinomas were treated with 15 Gy of stereotactic body radiation therapy and then removed by nephrectomy 4 weeks afterward. In total, about 51 samples underwent TCR beta sequencing: approximately 25 tumors plus 27 peripheral blood samples. Across all 50 or so samples, 4,016,671 unique CDR3 nucleotide sequences, encoding roughly 2,600,000 unique CDR3 amino acid sequences, were identified. Study-wide findings and limitations: Because pretreatment tumor biopsies were not available, the baseline intratumoral presence of clonotypes could not be determined. Top tumor clonotypes rose in blood from baseline to 2 weeks post-radiation, then contracted by 4 weeks, suggesting transient expansion of tumor-resident clones. Because the trial had a single-armed design, the trial could not examine how radiation dose or scheduling affected the TCR repertoire. Changes in the blood repertoire were not tracked past 4 weeks after treatment.

The germline V gene provides CDR1 MNHNS and CDR2 SASEGT. V and J are truncated by 9 bases and 1 base respectively, leaving an intervening sequence of 4 bases. The CDR3 contains 11 residues, cysteine and phenylalanine counted. Only CDR3 DNA is held: 33 bases, read in frame from base 1. TCR beta libraries were generated from genomic DNA with the immunoSEQ kit, following the manufacturer's recommendations. To prepare the libraries, a first multiplex PCR with proprietary primers was run, followed by a second PCR that added unique barcodes, and a bead cleanup was done after each round. Each sample batch included a kit-provided positive control reaction and a negative control reaction. The final libraries were assessed on an Agilent 4200 TapeStation D1000 ScreenTape, pooled by volume, and quantified by qPCR. Sequencing was performed on an Illumina NextSeq500 with a MidOutput 150-cycle cartridge, and 156 Read1 and 15 Index1 cycles were run with kit custom primers. The pooled library was loaded at roughly 0.9 pM with about 20% PhiX control spiked in. Concerning the study's data processing: Vendor-processed data were analyzed in R, with a clonotype defined as all T cells sharing the same CDR3 nucleotide sequence. In the clone abundance analyses, frequencies in each sample were normalized to that sample's 10,000 most abundant clones. Public T cell clones, averaging fewer than five per sample, were removed before analysis. A difference in abundance of at least 32-fold between compartments was used to define tumor-enriched and baseline blood-enriched clonotypes. Clonotypes expanded or contracted between blood time points were identified with a beta-binomial differential abundance model. Tumor-blood repertoire similarity was measured with the Baroni-Urbani and Buser coefficient, and groups were compared using two-tailed Wilcoxon tests in R. This immuneACCESS table, as held by TCRdb, lists in-frame sequences with V and J called but not all clones. Of the missing ones, under half trace to an unresolved V gene in checked studies; the others have no known cause. The DNA was the basis for D and trimming; V, J and clone size are from that table. The sample records more than 75,000 clones, 70% to 90% of which are singletons. 22% of the sample is held by the ten biggest clonotypes.

According to the study, the label for this sample's time point signals: blood 2 weeks post-SBRT. According to the study, the label for this sample's treatment or condition signals: 15 Gy SBRT to primary tumor, nephrectomy 4 weeks later. To follow tumor-enriched clonotypes, peripheral blood was collected serially from radiation-treated patients at baseline and again at 2 weeks and 4 weeks after SBRT. Every patient's renal cell carcinoma showed clear cell pathology. Genomic DNA for TCR sequencing was prepared using the QIAamp DNA Blood Mini Kit (Qiagen). The analyses included only samples that passed all quality control checks. As for this clone: Its target antigen remains unknown. Within one base of it there is no much larger clone, and no base qualities were kept.

The sample consisted of blood, taken from a patient whose treatment included radiotherapy and nephrectomy. The receptor was isolated from a woman in her fifties or sixties with renal cell carcinoma. The chain was built from TRBV6-1 and TRBJ2-1, with the D gene uncertain. The nucleotide sequence reads as follows: TGTGCCAGTGGATCCTACAATGAGCAGTTCTTC. This encodes CASGSYNEQFF.